A selection of T cell receptor beta chains follows, all from one sample in a study of blood T cell repertoires in COVID-19. Using immunoSEQ multiplex PCR, the repertoire was profiled, and TCRdb retains in-frame clones only, with some absent. The sample lists fewer than 200,000 clones; over 65% were seen once. What was sequenced was peripheral blood. All receptors derive from a man in his fifties or sixties with acute or convalescent COVID-19. Each CDR3 is given with its conserved first and last residue. D genes are given only for firm matches. The size field is filled for only some rows; it gives once, few, many or a size class.

TRBV5-6	once	TRBD2	TRBJ2-1	CASSPFSGGAHNEQFF	TGTGCCAGCAGCCCTTTTAGCGGGGGGGCCCACAATGAGCAGTTCTTC
TRBV5-1	once	TRBD2	TRBJ2-3	CASSLAPGLDADTQYF	TGCGCCAGCAGCTTGGCGCCGGGACTAGACGCAGATACGCAGTATTTT
TRBV14	few	-	TRBJ1-2	CASSQDTVGRNGYTF	TGTGCCAGCAGCCAAGATACGGTCGGCAGGAATGGCTACACCTTC
TRBV6-5	-	-	TRBJ2-5	CASGKRDIQETQYF	TGTGCCAGCGGTAAGAGGGACATTCAAGAGACCCAGTACTTC
TRBV6-6	few	-	TRBJ2-7	CASSPPVGAGTYEQYF	TGTGCCAGCAGTCCCCCCGTGGGGGCGGGCACTTACGAGCAGTACTTC
TRBV28	-	-	TRBJ1-1	CASSRRQNTEAFF	TGTGCCAGCAGTCGAAGACAGAACACTGAAGCTTTCTTT
TRBV10-3	-	TRBD1	TRBJ2-7	CAIRGGTGENEQYF	TGTGCCATCAGGGGAGGGACAGGGGAGAACGAGCAGTACTTC
TRBV5-1	-	-	TRBJ2-7	CASSLDRGPYEQYF	TGCGCCAGCAGCTTAGACAGAGGCCCCTACGAGCAGTACTTC
TRBV27	-	-	TRBJ2-7	CASSLYRGRGYEQYF	TGTGCCAGCAGTTTATACAGGGGCCGGGGGTACGAGCAGTACTTC
TRBV29-1	-	-	TRBJ1-1	CSVGMGARPEAFF	TGCAGCGTTGGAATGGGGGCGAGGCCTGAAGCTTTCTTT
TRBV27	few	TRBD1	TRBJ2-1	CASSLFGTGVGDEQFF	TGTGCCAGCAGTTTATTTGGGACAGGGGTTGGGGATGAGCAGTTCTTC
TRBV7-2	-	-	TRBJ1-5	CASSFSGYSNQPQHF	TGTGCCAGCAGCTTCTCAGGGTATAGCAATCAGCCCCAGCATTTT
TRBV24-1	-	-	TRBJ2-5	CATSDTLKGFKETQYF	TGTGCCACCAGTGATACATTAAAGGGGTTTAAAGAGACCCAGTACTTC
TRBV5-1	-	-	TRBJ2-2	CASSLGSGPPNTGELFF	TGCGCCAGCAGCTTGGGTAGTGGGCCCCCGAACACCGGGGAGCTGTTTTTT
TRBV15	-	-	TRBJ2-1	CATSRDRVNEQFF	TGTGCCACCAGCAGAGATCGGGTCAATGAGCAGTTCTTC
TRBV5-1	-	TRBD1	TRBJ1-2	CASSYRGTAFNHNYGYTF	TGCGCCAGCAGCTACCGGGGGACAGCATTCAATCATAACTATGGCTACACCTTC
TRBV10-3	few	TRBD1	TRBJ2-7	CAISESASGGSYEQYF	TGTGCCATCAGTGAGTCCGCGTCAGGGGGATCCTACGAGCAGTACTTC
TRBV6-2/TRBV6-3	once	-	TRBJ1-5	CASSYSPTAATYQPQHF	TGTGCCAGCAGTTACTCCCCCACGGCGGCGACGTATCAGCCCCAGCATTTT
TRBV5-6	-	TRBD2	TRBJ2-5	CASSTRLAGTQETQYF	TGTGCCAGCAGCACCCGACTAGCGGGGACTCAAGAGACCCAGTACTTC
TRBV18	-	-	TRBJ1-2	CASSPYGFDDGYTF	TGTGCCAGCTCACCGTACGGGTTCGATGATGGCTACACCTTC
TRBV5-4	-	TRBD2	TRBJ2-3	CASSLGLAGGTSTDTQYF	TGTGCCAGCAGCTTGGGACTAGCGGGGGGGACTAGCACAGATACGCAGTATTTT
TRBV5-1	-	TRBD1	TRBJ1-1	CASSPQGRGSMNTEAFF	TGCGCCAGCAGCCCCCAGGGCAGGGGGAGCATGAACACTGAAGCTTTCTTT
TRBV6-5	-	-	TRBJ1-5	CASSYGADSNQPQHF	TGTGCCAGCAGTTACGGGGCAGATAGCAATCAGCCCCAGCATTTT
TRBV5-6	-	-	TRBJ2-6	CASSRRGSGANVLTF	TGTGCCAGCAGCCGTAGGGGATCTGGGGCCAACGTCCTGACTTTC
TRBV9	-	TRBD1	TRBJ1-2	CASSDRTGGAEGYTF	TGTGCCAGCAGCGACCGGACAGGGGGCGCAGAAGGCTACACCTTC
TRBV4-3	-	TRBD2	TRBJ2-3	CASSQDRVLSGGADTQYF	TGCGCCAGCAGCCAAGATCGCGTCCTAAGCGGGGGGGCCGATACGCAGTATTTT
TRBV10-3	-	TRBD2	TRBJ2-3	CAITGLAGGSPDTQYF	TGTGCCATCACGGGACTAGCGGGGGGATCCCCAGATACGCAGTATTTT
TRBV5-1	-	-	TRBJ2-6	CASSLYGLLSGANVLTF	TGCGCCAGCAGCCTGTACGGTCTTCTCTCTGGGGCCAACGTCCTGACTTTC
TRBV3-1/TRBV3-2	-	TRBD2	TRBJ2-5	CASSQNAGGEETQYF	TGTGCCAGCAGCCAAAATGCGGGGGGGGAAGAGACCCAGTACTTC
TRBV13	few	-	TRBJ1-2	CASSLGGGNYGYTF	TGTGCCAGCAGCTTAGGCGGCGGTAACTATGGCTACACCTTC
TRBV2	-	-	TRBJ2-3	CASSDRQTTDTQYF	TGTGCCAGCAGTGATCGACAGACCACAGATACGCAGTATTTT
TRBV7-3	-	TRBD2	TRBJ2-3	CASSDLAGGPTDTQYF	TGTGCCAGCAGCGACCTAGCGGGGGGGCCGACAGATACGCAGTATTTT
TRBV14	-	-	TRBJ2-7	CASSQVGGLTIDAYEQYF	TGTGCCAGCAGCCAAGTGGGGGGGCTCACTATTGATGCCTACGAGCAGTACTTC
TRBV14	-	TRBD2	TRBJ2-7	CASSDGLAGGHEQYF	TGTGCCAGCAGCGATGGACTAGCGGGGGGCCACGAGCAGTACTTC
TRBV27	-	-	TRBJ2-2	CASSLPLQGRSNTGELFF	TGTGCCAGCAGTCTCCCCCTACAGGGGAGGTCGAACACCGGGGAGCTGTTTTTT
TRBV6-5	-	TRBD1	TRBJ2-7	CASSYGGQGYEQYF	TGTGCCAGCAGTTACGGGGGACAGGGTTACGAGCAGTACTTC
TRBV19	-	TRBD1	TRBJ2-7	CASSQRTGEQYF	TGTGCCAGTAGTCAACGGACAGGGGAGCAGTACTTC
TRBV5-1	-	TRBD1	TRBJ1-2	CASSSGTGFSYGYTF	TGCGCCAGCAGCTCCGGGACAGGGTTTTCCTATGGCTACACCTTC
TRBV4-1	-	-	TRBJ2-3	CASSQDWQVGTDTQYF	TGCGCCAGCAGCCAAGATTGGCAGGTTGGCACAGATACGCAGTATTTT
TRBV29-1	few	-	TRBJ2-1	CSVEDRNEQFF	TGCAGCGTTGAAGATCGCAATGAGCAGTTCTTC
TRBV21-1	-	-	TRBJ1-2	CASSKLQGSFYYGYTF	TGTGCCAGCAGCAAACTGCAGGGCTCCTTCTACTATGGCTACACCTTC
TRBV18	-	-	TRBJ2-5	CASSPPQGGRETQYF	TGTGCCAGCTCACCACCCCAGGGAGGTCGGGAGACCCAGTACTTC
TRBV19	once	TRBD1	TRBJ1-2	CASSSGTAHGYTF	TGTGCCAGTAGTAGTGGGACAGCTCATGGCTACACCTTC
TRBV2	-	-	TRBJ1-1	CASSVHQGIEAFF	TGTGCCAGCAGTGTCCATCAGGGGATTGAAGCTTTCTTT
TRBV2	-	TRBD1	TRBJ1-1	CASILDRASEAFF	TGTGCCAGCATACTGGACAGGGCGAGTGAAGCTTTCTTT
TRBV6-2/TRBV6-3	-	TRBD2	TRBJ2-3	CASSSLRTSGGWDTQYF	TGTGCCAGCAGTTCCCTCCGGACTAGCGGGGGCTGGGATACGCAGTATTTT
TRBV11-3	-	-	TRBJ2-2	CASSFRVDTGELFF	TGTGCCAGCAGCTTCAGGGTGGACACCGGGGAGCTGTTTTTT
TRBV6-5	-	TRBD1	TRBJ2-1	CASSYWGTGRNEQFF	TGTGCCAGCAGTTACTGGGGGACAGGGAGGAATGAGCAGTTCTTC
TRBV5-4	-	-	TRBJ1-1	CASSLGGGTEAFF	TGTGCCAGCAGCTTGGGGGGGGGCACTGAAGCTTTCTTT
TRBV6-6	-	TRBD1	TRBJ2-6	CASSPDRGWSGANVLTF	TGTGCCAGCAGTCCAGACAGGGGGTGGTCTGGGGCCAACGTCCTGACTTTC
TRBV14	-	-	TRBJ2-1	CASTAGSGAYSYNEQFF	TGTGCCAGCACCGCGGGTTCGGGCGCCTATTCCTACAATGAGCAGTTCTTC
TRBV29-1	-	-	TRBJ1-2	CSVARELRGYTF	TGCAGCGTTGCCAGGGAACTAAGGGGCTACACCTTC
TRBV3-1/TRBV3-2	-	-	TRBJ1-1	CASSFRGGNTEAFF	TGTGCCAGCAGCTTCCGGGGAGGGAACACTGAAGCTTTCTTT
TRBV2	-	-	TRBJ1-5	CASSDTSSNQPQHF	TGTGCCAGCAGTGATACTTCAAGCAATCAGCCCCAGCATTTT